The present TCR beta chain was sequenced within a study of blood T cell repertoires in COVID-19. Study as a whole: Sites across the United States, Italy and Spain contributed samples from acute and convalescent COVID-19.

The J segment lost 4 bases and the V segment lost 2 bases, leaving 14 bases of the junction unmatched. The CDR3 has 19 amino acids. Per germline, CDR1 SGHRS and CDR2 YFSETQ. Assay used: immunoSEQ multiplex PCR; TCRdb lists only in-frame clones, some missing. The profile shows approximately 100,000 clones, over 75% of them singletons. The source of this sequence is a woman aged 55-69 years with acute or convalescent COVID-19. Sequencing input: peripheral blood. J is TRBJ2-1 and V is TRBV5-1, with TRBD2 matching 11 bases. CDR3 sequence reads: CASSFPGTSGNTIYNEQFF. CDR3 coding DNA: TGCGCCAGCAGCTTTCCCGGGACTAGCGGCAATACCATTTACAATGAGCAGTTCTTC. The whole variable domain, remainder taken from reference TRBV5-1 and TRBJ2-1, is KAGVTQTPRYLIKTRGQQVTLSCSPISGHRSVSWYQQTPGQGLQFLFEYFSETQRNKGNFPGRFSGRQFSNSRSEMNVSTLELGDSALYLCASSFPGTSGNTIYNEQFFGPGTRLTVL.